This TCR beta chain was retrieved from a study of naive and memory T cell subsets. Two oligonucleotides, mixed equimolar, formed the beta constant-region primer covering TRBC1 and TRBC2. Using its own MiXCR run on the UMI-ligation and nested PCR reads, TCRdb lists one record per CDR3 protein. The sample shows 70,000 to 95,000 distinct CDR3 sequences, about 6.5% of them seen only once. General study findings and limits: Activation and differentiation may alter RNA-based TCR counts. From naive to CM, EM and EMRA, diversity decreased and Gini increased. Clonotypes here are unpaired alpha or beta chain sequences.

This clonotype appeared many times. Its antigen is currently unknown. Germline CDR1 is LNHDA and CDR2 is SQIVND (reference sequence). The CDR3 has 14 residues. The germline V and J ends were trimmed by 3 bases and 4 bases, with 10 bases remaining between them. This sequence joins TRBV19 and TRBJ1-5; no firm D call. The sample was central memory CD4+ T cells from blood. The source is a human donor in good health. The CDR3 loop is CASSMLASNQPQHF. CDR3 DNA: TGTGCCAGTAGTATGTTGGCAAGTAATCAGCCCCAGCATTTT.